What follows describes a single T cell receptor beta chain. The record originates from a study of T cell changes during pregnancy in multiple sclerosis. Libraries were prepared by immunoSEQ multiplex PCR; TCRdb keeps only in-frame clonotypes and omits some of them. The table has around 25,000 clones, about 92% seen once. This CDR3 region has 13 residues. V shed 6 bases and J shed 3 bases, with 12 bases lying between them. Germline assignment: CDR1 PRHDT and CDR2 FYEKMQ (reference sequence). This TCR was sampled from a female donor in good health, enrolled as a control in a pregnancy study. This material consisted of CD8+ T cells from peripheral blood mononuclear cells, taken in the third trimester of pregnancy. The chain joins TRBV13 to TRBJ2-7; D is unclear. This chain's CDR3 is CASSELSDYEQYF. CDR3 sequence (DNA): TGTGCCAGCAGTGAGTTGAGCGACTACGAGCAGTACTTC.